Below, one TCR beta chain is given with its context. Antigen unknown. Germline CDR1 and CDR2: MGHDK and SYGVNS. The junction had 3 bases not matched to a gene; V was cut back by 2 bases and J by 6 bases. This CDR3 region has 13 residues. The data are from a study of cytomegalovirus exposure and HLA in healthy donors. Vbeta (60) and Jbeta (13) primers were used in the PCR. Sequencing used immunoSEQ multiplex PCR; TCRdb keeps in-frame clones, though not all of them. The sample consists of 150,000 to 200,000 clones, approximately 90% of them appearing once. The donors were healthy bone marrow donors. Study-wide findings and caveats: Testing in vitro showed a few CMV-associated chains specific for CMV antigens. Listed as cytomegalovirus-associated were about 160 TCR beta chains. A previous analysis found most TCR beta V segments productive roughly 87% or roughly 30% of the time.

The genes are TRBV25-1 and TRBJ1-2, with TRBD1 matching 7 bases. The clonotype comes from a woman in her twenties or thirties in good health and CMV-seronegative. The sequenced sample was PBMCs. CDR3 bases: TGTGCCAGCAGTGAACGAGGGGGCGATGGCTACACCTTC. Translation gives CASSERGGDGYTF.